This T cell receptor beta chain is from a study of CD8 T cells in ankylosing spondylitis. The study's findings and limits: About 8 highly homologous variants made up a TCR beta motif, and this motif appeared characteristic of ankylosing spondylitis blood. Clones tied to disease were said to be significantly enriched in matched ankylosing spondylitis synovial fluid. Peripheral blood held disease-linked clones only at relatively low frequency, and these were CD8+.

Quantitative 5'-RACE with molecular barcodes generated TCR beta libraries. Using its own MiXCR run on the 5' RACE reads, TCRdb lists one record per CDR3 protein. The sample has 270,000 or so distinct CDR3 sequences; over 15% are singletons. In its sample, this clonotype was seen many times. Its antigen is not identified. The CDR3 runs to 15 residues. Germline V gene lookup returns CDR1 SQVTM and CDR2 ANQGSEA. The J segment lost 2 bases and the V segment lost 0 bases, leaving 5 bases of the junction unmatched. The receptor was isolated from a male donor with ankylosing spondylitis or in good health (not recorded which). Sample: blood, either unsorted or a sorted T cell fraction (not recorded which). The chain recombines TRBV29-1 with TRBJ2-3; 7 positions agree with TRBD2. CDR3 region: CSVEEPSGNTDTQYF. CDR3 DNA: TGCAGCGTTGAAGAACCTAGCGGCAACACAGATACGCAGTATTTT.